The sequence of this T cell receptor beta chain was determined in a study of cytomegalovirus exposure and HLA in healthy donors. General study findings and limits: Across donors, sequencing depth was assumed by presence/absence analyses to be roughly uniform.

The primer mix had 60 Vbeta and 13 Jbeta primers. TCRdb keeps only in-frame clones here, not all; method: immunoSEQ multiplex PCR. Here the sample spans 150,000 to 200,000 clones, 80% being singletons. Comments on this clone: The antigen remains unidentified.

This CDR3 is 16 amino acids long. Germline CDR1 is SNHLY and CDR2 is FYNNEI. V trimming: 6 bases; J trimming: 6 bases; junction bases outside the gene matches: 8. The chain couples TRBV2 to TRBJ2-1, with 13 bases identical to TRBD2. Sequencing used PBMCs. The clonotype was recovered from a male donor in good health and CMV-seropositive. DNA for the CDR3: TGTGCCAGCAGGGGGCGACTAGCGGGAGGCGGCAATGAGCAGTTCTTC. Encoded protein: CASRGRLAGGGNEQFF.